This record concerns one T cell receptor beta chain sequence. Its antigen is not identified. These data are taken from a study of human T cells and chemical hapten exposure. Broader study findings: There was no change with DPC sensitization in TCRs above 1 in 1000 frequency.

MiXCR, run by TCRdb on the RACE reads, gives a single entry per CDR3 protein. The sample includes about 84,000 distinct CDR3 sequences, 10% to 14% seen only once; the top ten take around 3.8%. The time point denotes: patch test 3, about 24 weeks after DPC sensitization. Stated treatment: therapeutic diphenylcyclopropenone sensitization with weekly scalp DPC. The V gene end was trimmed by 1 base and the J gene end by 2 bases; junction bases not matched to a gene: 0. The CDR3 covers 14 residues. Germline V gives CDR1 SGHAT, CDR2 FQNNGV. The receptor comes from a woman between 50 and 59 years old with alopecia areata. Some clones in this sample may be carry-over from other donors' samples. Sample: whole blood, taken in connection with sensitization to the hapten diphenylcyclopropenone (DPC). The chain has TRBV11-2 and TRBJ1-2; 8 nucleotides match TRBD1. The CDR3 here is CASSLGTGNYGYTF. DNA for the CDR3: TGTGCCAGCAGCTTAGGGACAGGGAACTATGGCTACACCTTC.